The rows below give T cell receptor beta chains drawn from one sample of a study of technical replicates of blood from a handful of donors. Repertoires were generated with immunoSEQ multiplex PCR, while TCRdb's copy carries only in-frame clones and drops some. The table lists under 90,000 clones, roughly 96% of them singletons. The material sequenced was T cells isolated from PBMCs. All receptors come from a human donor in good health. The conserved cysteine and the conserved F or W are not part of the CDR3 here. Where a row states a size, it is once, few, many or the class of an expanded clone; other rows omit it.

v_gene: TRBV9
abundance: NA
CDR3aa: ASSVSGGPYNEQF

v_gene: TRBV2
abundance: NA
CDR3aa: ASSRDGTSVYEQY

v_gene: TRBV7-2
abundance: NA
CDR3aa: ATTQGPGGSAEQY

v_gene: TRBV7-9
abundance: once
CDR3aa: ASSHRGGVNTEAF

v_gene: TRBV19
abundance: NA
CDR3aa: ASSIESNYGYT

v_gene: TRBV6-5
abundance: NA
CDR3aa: ASGERPNEQF

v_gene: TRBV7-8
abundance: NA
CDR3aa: ASSFRKGSASYGYT

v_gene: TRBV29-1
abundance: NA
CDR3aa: SVTSVGTGELF

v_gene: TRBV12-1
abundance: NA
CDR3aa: ASSFPDWFNQPQH

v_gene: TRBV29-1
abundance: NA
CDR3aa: SVEWTNKETQY

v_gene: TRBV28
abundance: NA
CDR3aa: AREGQGCETEAF

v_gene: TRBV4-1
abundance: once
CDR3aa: ASSQVSAGHFYEQY

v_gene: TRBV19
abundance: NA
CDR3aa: ASSPSIRGNTEAF